This T cell receptor beta chain is from a study of cytomegalovirus exposure and HLA in healthy donors. The study, taken as a whole, reports: A classifier reportedly called cytomegalovirus status with high sensitivity and specificity. In the analysis, some V segments, TRBV6-2 and TRBV6-3 included, were excluded as indistinguishable. Beyond CMV serostatus, there was no information to go on about immune exposure. V- and J-gene trimming of TCR beta was linked (in a later analysis) to a missense DCLRE1C variant.

The study ran its PCR with 60 Vbeta and 13 Jbeta primers. Sequenced by immunoSEQ multiplex PCR; TCRdb stores in-frame clones only, minus some. Among under 200,000 clones listed, 80% to 85% were seen once. CDR1 SNHLY and CDR2 FYNNEI come from the germline V gene. The length of the CDR3 is 15 residues. On this clone itself: Its target is unknown.

The source is a man aged 40-50 years in good health and CMV-seropositive. The source material was PBMCs. V is TRBV2 and J is TRBJ2-5, with 7 bases that match TRBD2. The DNA matches TRBJ2-7 better at its end, which makes the J call doubtful. Here the CDR3 DNA reads TGTGCCAGCAGTGAAGGGGGGGGGTTCTCCTACGAGCAGTACTTC. This codes for CASSEGGGFSYEQYF.